Listed below are T cell receptor beta chains from one sample, sequenced in a study of long-term antiretroviral therapy in people with HIV. Here immunoSEQ multiplex PCR was the method, and the copy in TCRdb shows in-frame clones only, minus some. This sample yields about 35,000 clones, of which around four fifths are seen a single time; approximately 6.2% belongs to the top ten. The material was unsorted PBMCs, obtained 1 year after starting antiretroviral therapy. Receptors were obtained from a man aged 18-30 years with HIV. CDR3s include the opening cysteine and the closing phenylalanine or tryptophan.

v_gene: TRBV5-6
CDR3aa: CASSLGTVSTDTQYF

v_gene: TRBV10-3
CDR3aa: CAISGRDRDYEQYF

v_gene: TRBV11-3
CDR3aa: CASSLGGVRGDTQYF

v_gene: TRBV27
CDR3aa: CASGETSGRTDTQYF

v_gene: TRBV6-5
CDR3aa: CASALWSGDTEAFF

v_gene: TRBV27
CDR3aa: CASNPTGGESPQHF

v_gene: TRBV18
CDR3aa: CASSPLGLAGVGEQYF

v_gene: TRBV5-1
CDR3aa: CASSFRAGSVTGELFF

v_gene: TRBV5-4
CDR3aa: CASSPEEGTSGYEQYF

v_gene: TRBV10-3
CDR3aa: CAIKVEAGPDTQYF

v_gene: TRBV5-1
CDR3aa: CASSLAGQGASNEQFF

v_gene: TRBV11-1
CDR3aa: CASSLGLNYEQYF

v_gene: TRBV28
CDR3aa: CASSFAGTEAFF

v_gene: TRBV5-1
CDR3aa: CASNARGGGTDTQYF

v_gene: TRBV7-6
CDR3aa: CASSFGTSAGRKEDTQYF

v_gene: TRBV2
CDR3aa: CASSESAGGGNEQFF

v_gene: TRBV5-1
CDR3aa: CASSLVGHPNTEAFF

v_gene: TRBV5-6
CDR3aa: CASSLVQASTDTQYF

v_gene: TRBV4-1
CDR3aa: CASSPRGRTFDPKNTGELFF

v_gene: TRBV18
CDR3aa: CASSPPGDNEQFF

v_gene: TRBV9
CDR3aa: CASSVAGDRVVDEQFF

v_gene: TRBV21-1
CDR3aa: CASSKWGRLDSTYEQYF

v_gene: TRBV7-8
CDR3aa: CASSLEFVTEAFF

v_gene: TRBV27
CDR3aa: CASGNLVKQFF

v_gene: TRBV5-1
CDR3aa: CASSLDRPPYNEQFF

v_gene: TRBV6-1
CDR3aa: CASRLRQGGDEQFF

v_gene: TRBV28
CDR3aa: CASSLFSYEQYF

v_gene: TRBV7-9
CDR3aa: CASSPDPQARDEQYF

v_gene: TRBV5-5
CDR3aa: CASSLRQGYYDSNQPQHF

v_gene: TRBV5-1
CDR3aa: CASSLRTSGSFSSSYEQYF

v_gene: TRBV7-2
CDR3aa: CASSLAGGGYTF

v_gene: TRBV6-5
CDR3aa: CASSYALWSGNTQYF

v_gene: TRBV10-2
CDR3aa: CASSEYLAGGNEQYF

v_gene: TRBV27
CDR3aa: CASWSTGTAYNEQFF

v_gene: TRBV19
CDR3aa: CASSMGGPGNTIYF

v_gene: TRBV29-1
CDR3aa: CSVAPSVAAHEQFF

v_gene: TRBV7-2
CDR3aa: CASSLAHQPQHF

v_gene: TRBV4-3
CDR3aa: CASSQDFLGDRPNTGELFF

v_gene: TRBV19
CDR3aa: CASSGPAGPPYEQYF

v_gene: TRBV10-3
CDR3aa: CAISESGRQNIPQETQYF

v_gene: TRBV4-2
CDR3aa: CASSNRQGQNTEAFF

v_gene: TRBV5-1
CDR3aa: CASSLVGENTEAFF

v_gene: TRBV10-3
CDR3aa: CAISESPSGGYEQYF

v_gene: TRBV29-1
CDR3aa: CSVGGGPMNTEAFF

v_gene: TRBV7-6
CDR3aa: CASSPGGTGETNTEAFF

v_gene: TRBV7-2
CDR3aa: CASSQTGDTGNTIYF

v_gene: TRBV11-2
CDR3aa: CASSLFSGGDYEQYF

v_gene: TRBV27
CDR3aa: CASSLPSGRSSYNEQFF

v_gene: TRBV6-5
CDR3aa: CASSLSEGARGGYTF